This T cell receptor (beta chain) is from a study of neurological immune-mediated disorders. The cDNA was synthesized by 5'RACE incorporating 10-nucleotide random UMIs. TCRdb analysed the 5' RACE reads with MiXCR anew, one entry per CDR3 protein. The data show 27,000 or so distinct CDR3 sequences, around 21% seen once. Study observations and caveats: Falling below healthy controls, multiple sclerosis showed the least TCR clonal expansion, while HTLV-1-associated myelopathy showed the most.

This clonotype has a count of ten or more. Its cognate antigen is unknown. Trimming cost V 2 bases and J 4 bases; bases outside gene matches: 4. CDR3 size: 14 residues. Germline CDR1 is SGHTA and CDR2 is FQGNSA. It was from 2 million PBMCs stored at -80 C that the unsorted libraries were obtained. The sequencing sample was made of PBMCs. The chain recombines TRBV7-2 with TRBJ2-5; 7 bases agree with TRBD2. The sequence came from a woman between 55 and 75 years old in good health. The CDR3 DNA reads TGTGCCAGCAGCTTAAATACGGGAGGAGAGACCCAGTACTTC. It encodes CASSLNTGGETQYF.